A selection of T cell receptor beta chains follows, all from one sample in a study of CD8 T cells in Susac syndrome. Each CDR3 protein is one row after TCRdb ran MiXCR on the immunoSEQ multiplex PCR reads. The sample yields about 240,000 distinct CDR3 sequences, about 95% seen once. Sequenced: CD4+ T cells from PBMCs. These receptors were collected from a human donor with Susac syndrome. Both conserved end residues are part of each CDR3. D genes are given only for firm matches. Only some rows state a clone size, as once, few, many or a class for expanded clones.

v_call	d_call	j_call	clone_size	cdr3_nt	cdr3_aa
TRBV4-2	TRBD2	TRBJ2-1	NA	TGTGCCAGCAGCGAAGGCACTAGCGGGAGCAATGAGCAGTTCTTC	CASSEGTSGSNEQFF
TRBV6-5	NA	TRBJ2-2	NA	TGTGCCAGCAGGGTCCCATCCCCTGGCGGGGAGCTGTTTTTT	CASRVPSPGGELFF
TRBV27	TRBD1	TRBJ2-7	NA	TGTGCCAGCAGTTTCCCCGGGACAGGGATCGATCCCGAGCAGTACTTC	CASSFPGTGIDPEQYF
TRBV2	TRBD1	TRBJ2-7	NA	TGTGCCAGCAGTGAACAGGGGGCTGCCTACGAGCAGTACTTC	CASSEQGAAYEQYF
TRBV18	NA	TRBJ2-2	NA	TGTGCCAGCTCATCTCCTCAGGGGACCGGGGAGCTGTTTTTT	CASSSPQGTGELFF
TRBV20-1	TRBD1	TRBJ2-1	NA	TGCAGCCCTTGGGGCGGACAGGGAAACAATGAGCAGTTCTTC	CSPWGGQGNNEQFF
TRBV27	TRBD1	TRBJ2-1	NA	TGTGCCAGCAGTTTATACCAGGGGGTCGACAATGAGCAGTTCTTC	CASSLYQGVDNEQFF
TRBV27	NA	TRBJ2-7	NA	TGTGCCAGCAGTCTCGCAGGACACCTTCACGAGCAGTACTTC	CASSLAGHLHEQYF
TRBV12-3/TRBV12-4	NA	TRBJ2-5	NA	TGTGCCAGCACTTTGGGGGGGCCAGAGACCCAGTACTTC	CASTLGGPETQYF
TRBV29-1	NA	TRBJ1-2	NA	TGCAGCGTTGAAGAGGGGGCAAGCTATGGCTACACCTTC	CSVEEGASYGYTF
TRBV2	NA	TRBJ1-5	NA	TGTGCCAGCAGCGCTAGGACCTCTCCCACCCAGCCCCAGCATTTT	CASSARTSPTQPQHF
TRBV4-2	TRBD2	TRBJ2-5	NA	TGTGCCAGCAGCCAAGGTAGCGGGAGGGCCGGGGAGACCCAGTACTTC	CASSQGSGRAGETQYF
TRBV29-1	NA	TRBJ2-4	NA	TGCAGCGTTGTAAGAGCCAAAAACATTCAGTACTTC	CSVVRAKNIQYF
TRBV29-1	NA	TRBJ2-7	NA	TGCAGCGTTGAACTTCGTCTTAGGTACGAGCAGTACTTC	CSVELRLRYEQYF
TRBV29-1	TRBD1	TRBJ2-1	once	TGCAGCGTTGAAGAAACAGGGGGCTCCTACAATGAGCAGTTCTTC	CSVEETGGSYNEQFF